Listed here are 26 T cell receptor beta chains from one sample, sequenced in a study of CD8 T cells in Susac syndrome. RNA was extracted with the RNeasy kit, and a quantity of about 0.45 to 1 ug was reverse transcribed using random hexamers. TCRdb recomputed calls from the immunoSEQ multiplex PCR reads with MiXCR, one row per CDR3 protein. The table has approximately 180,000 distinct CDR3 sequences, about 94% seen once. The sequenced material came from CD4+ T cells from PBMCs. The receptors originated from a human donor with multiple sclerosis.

CDR3 in DNA: TGTGCCAGCAGTTCACTGACGAACACTGAAGCTTTCTTT. Translating it yields CASSSLTNTEAFF. The chain has TRBV6-6 and TRBJ1-1, with D hard to call. The V and J ends lost 4 bases and 1 base respectively, with 7 bases between them. CDR1 and CDR2 from the germline V gene are MNHNY and SVGAGI (reference sequence). The CDR3 length is 13 residues.

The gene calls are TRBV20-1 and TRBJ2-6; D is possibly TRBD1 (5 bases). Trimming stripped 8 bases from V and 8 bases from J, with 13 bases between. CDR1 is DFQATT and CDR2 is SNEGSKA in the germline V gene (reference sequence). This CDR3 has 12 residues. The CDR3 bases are TGCAGTATTATGGGGCGGTCCAACGTCCTGACTTTC. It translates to CSIMGRSNVLTF.

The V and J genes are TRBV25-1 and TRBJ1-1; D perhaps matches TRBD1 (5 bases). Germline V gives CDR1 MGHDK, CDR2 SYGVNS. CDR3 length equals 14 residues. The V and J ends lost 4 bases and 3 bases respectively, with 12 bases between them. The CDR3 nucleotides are TGTGCCAGCAGTGCGGGCAGGGAGGACACTGAAGCTTTCTTT. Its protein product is CASSAGREDTEAFF. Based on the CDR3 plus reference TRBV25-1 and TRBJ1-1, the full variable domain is EADIYQTPRYLVIGTGKKITLECSQTMGHDKMYWYQQDPGMELHLIHYSYGVNSTEKGDLSSESTVSRIRTEHFPLTLESARPSHTSQYLCASSAGREDTEAFFGQGTRLTVV.

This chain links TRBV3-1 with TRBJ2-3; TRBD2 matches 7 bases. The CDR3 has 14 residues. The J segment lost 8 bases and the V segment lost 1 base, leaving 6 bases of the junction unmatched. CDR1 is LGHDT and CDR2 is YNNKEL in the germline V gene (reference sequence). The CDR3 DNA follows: TGTGCCAGCAGCCAAGTCGGCGGGGGAGGTACGCAGTATTTT. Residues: CASSQVGGGGTQYF.

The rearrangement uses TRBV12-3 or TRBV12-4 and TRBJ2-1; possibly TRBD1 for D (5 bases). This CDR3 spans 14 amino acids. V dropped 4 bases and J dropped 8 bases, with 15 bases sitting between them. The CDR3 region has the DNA TGTGCCAGCAGTTACGGCCGACAGCCGGATGAGCAGTTCTTC. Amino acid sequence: CASSYGRQPDEQFF.

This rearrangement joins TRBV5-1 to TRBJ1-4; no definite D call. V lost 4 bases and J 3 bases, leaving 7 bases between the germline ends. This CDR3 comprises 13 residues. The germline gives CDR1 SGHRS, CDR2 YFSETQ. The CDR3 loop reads CASSREANEKLFF. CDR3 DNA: TGCGCCAGCAGCCGGGAGGCTAATGAAAAACTGTTTTTT.

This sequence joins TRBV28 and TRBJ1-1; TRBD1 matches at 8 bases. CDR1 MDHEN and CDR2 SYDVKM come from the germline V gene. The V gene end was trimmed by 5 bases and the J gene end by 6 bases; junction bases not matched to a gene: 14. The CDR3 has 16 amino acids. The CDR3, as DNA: TGTGCCAGCAGTACCCAGGGGGCGCCGAGTAGGGCTGAAGCTTTCTTT. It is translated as CASSTQGAPSRAEAFF.

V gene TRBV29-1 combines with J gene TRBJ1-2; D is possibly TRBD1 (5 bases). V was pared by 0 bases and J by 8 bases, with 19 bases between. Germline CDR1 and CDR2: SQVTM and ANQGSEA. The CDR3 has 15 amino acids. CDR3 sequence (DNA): TGCAGCGTTGAAGATCTGGGTCGGGGCTCAGTCGGCTACACCTTC. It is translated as CSVEDLGRGSVGYTF. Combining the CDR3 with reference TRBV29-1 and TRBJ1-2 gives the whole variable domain SAVISQKPSRDICQRGTSLTIQCQVDSQVTMMFWYRQQPGQSLTLIATANQGSEATYESGFVIDKFPISRPNLTFSTLTVSNMSPEDSSIYLCSVEDLGRGSVGYTFGSGTRLTVV.

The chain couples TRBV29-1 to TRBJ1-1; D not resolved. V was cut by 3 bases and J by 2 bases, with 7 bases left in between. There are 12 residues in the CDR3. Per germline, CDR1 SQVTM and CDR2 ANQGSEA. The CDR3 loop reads CSVETPNTEAFF. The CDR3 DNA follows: TGCAGCGTTGAGACACCTAACACTGAAGCTTTCTTT.

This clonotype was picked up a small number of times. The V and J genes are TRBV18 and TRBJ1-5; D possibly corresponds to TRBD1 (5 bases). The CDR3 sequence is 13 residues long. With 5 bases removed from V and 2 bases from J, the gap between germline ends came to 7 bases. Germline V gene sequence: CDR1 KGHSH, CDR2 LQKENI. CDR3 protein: CASSGAGNQPQHF. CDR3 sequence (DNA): TGTGCCAGCTCAGGGGCAGGCAATCAGCCCCAGCATTTT. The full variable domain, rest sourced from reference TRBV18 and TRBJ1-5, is NAGVMQNPRHLVRRRGQEARLRCSPMKGHSHVYWYRQLPEEGLKFMVYLQKENIIDESGMPKERFSAEFPKEGPSILRIQQVVRGDSAAYFCASSGAGNQPQHFGDGTRLSIL.

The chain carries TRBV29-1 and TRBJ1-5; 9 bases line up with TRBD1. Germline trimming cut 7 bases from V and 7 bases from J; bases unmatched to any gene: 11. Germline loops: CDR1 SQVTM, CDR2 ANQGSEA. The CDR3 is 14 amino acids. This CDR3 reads CSAGTGKRGQPQHF. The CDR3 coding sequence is TGCAGCGCCGGGACAGGGAAGAGGGGCCAGCCCCAGCATTTT.

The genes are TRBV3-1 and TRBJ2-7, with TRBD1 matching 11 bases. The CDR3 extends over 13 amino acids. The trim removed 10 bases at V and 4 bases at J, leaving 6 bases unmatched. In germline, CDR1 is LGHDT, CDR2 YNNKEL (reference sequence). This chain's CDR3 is CATGDRGRYEQYF. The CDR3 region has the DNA TGTGCCACCGGGGACAGGGGGAGATACGAGCAGTACTTC.

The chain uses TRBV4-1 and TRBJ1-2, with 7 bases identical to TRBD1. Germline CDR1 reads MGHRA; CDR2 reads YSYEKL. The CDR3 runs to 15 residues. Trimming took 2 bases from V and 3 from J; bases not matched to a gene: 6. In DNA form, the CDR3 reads TGCGCCAGCAGCCAAAAAAAGACAGGGCACTATGGCTACACCTTC. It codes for CASSQKKTGHYGYTF.

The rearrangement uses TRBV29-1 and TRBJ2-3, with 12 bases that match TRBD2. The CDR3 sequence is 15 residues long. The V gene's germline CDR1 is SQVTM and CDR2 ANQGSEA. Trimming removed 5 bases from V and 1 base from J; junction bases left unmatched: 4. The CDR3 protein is CSVSTSGGRTDTQYF. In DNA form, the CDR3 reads TGCAGCGTTTCGACTAGCGGGGGCCGCACAGATACGCAGTATTTT.

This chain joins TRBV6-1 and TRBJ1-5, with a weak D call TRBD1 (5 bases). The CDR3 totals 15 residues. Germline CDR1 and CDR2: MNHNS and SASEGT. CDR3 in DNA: TGTGCTGGGGGGGAGGGGATCGGGCGCAATCAGCCCCAGCATTTT. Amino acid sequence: CAGGEGIGRNQPQHF.

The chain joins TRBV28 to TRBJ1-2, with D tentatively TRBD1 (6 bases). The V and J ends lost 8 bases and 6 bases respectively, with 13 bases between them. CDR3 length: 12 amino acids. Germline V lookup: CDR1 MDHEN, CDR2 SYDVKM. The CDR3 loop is CASGRGANGYTF. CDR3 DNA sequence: TGTGCCAGCGGTCGGGGGGCCAATGGCTACACCTTC.

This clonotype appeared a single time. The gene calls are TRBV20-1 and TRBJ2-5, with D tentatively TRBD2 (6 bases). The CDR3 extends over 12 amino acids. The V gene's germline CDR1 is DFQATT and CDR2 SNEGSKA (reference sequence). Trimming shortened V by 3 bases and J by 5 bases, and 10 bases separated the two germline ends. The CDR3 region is CSASRLGETQYF. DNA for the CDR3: TGCAGTGCTAGCAGACTAGGGGAGACCCAGTACTTC.

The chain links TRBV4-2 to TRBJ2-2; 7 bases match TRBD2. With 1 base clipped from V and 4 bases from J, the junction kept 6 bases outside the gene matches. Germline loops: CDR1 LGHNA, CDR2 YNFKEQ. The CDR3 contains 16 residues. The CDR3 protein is CASSQAGREGTGELFF. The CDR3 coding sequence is TGTGCCAGCAGCCAAGCGGGCAGGGAGGGCACCGGGGAGCTGTTTTTT.

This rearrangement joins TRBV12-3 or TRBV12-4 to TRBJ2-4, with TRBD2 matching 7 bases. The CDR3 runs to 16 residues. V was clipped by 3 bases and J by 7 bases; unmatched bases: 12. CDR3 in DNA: TGTGCCAGCAGTTTGGGTACCATAGTGGGGGGGAACATTCAGTACTTC. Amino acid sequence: CASSLGTIVGGNIQYF.

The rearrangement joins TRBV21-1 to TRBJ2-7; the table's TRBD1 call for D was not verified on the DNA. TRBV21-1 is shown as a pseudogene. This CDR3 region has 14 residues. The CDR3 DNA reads TGTGCCAGCAGCGCCCGACAGAACTATTACGAGCAGTACTTC. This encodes CASSARQNYYEQYF.

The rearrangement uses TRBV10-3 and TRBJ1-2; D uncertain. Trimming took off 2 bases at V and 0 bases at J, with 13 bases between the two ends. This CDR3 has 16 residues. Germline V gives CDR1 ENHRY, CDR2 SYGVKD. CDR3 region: CAISEQVTSTNYGYTF. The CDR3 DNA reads TGTGCCATCAGTGAGCAGGTGACCAGCACTAACTATGGCTACACCTTC.

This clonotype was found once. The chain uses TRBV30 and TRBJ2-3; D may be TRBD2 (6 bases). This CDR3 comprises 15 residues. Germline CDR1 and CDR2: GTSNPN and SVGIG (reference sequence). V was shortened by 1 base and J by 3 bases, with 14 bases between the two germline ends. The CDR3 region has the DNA TGTGCCTGGAGTGAAATGGGGGGATCTACAGATACGCAGTATTTT. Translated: CAWSEMGGSTDTQYF.

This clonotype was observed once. CDR3 nucleotide sequence: TGTGCCAGCAGCTCCGGGACATCAACTTACGAGCAGTACTTC. This sequence encodes CASSSGTSTYEQYF. The chain links TRBV7-9 to TRBJ2-7; D possibly corresponds to TRBD1 (6 bases). Germline-derived CDR1 and CDR2 are SEHNR and FQNEAQ (reference sequence). The ends were cut back, 4 bases at V and 4 bases at J, with 14 bases in the middle. CDR3 length: 14 residues.

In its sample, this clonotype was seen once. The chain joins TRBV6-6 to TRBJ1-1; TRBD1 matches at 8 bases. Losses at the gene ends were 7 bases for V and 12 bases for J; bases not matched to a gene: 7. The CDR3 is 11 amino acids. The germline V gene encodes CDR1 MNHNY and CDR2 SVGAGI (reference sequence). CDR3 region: CASNERQGTFF. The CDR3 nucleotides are TGTGCCAGCAATGAAAGACAGGGGACTTTCTTT.

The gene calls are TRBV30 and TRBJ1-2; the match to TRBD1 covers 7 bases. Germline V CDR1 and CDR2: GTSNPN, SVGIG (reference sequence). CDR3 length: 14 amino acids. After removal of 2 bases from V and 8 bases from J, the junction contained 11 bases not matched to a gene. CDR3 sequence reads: CAWSRTGAFGGYTF. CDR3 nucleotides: TGTGCCTGGAGTCGTACAGGGGCTTTTGGGGGCTACACCTTC.

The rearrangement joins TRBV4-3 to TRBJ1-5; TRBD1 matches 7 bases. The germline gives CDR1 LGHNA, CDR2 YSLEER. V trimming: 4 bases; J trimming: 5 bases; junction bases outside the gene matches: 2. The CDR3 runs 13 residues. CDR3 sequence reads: CASSRDRHQPQHF. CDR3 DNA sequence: TGCGCCAGCAGCCGGGACAGACATCAGCCCCAGCATTTT.